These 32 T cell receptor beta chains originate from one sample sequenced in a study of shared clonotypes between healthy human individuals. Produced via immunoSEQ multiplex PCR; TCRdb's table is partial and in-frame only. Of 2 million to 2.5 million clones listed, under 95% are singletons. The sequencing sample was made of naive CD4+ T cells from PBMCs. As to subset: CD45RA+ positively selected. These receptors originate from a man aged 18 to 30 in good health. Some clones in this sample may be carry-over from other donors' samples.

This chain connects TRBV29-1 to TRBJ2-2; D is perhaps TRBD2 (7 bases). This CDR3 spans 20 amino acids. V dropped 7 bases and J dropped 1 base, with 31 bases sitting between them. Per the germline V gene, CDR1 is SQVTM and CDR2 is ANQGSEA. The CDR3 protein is CSAARGALTPLTLNTGELFF. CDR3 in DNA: TGCAGCGCTGCCCGGGGGGCGCTCACCCCGCTGACATTGAACACCGGGGAGCTGTTTTTT.

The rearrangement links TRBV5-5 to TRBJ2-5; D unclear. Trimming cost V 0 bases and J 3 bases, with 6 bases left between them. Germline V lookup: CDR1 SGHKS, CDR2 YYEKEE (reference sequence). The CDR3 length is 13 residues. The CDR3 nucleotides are TGTGCCAGCAGCTTGGGCTTCGAAGAGACCCAGTACTTC. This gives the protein CASSLGFEETQYF.

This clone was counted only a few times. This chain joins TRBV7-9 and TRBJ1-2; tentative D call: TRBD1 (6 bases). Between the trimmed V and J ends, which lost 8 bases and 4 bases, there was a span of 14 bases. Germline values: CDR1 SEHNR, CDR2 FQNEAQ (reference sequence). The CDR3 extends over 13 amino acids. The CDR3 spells CASGGGQLYGYTF. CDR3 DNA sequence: TGTGCCAGCGGAGGCGGACAGCTCTATGGCTACACCTTC.

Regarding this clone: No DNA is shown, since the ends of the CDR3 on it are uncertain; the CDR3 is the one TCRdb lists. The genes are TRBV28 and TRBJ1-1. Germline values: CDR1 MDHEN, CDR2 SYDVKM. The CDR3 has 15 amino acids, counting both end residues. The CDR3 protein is CASSTSGAVNTEAFF.

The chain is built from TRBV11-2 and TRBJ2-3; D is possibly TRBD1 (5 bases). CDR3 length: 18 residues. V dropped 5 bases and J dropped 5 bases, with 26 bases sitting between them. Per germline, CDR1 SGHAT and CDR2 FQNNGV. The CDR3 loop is CASSPRPRGMTVGDTQYF. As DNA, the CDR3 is TGTGCCAGCAGCCCAAGACCCCGCGGCATGACAGTGGGAGATACGCAGTATTTT.

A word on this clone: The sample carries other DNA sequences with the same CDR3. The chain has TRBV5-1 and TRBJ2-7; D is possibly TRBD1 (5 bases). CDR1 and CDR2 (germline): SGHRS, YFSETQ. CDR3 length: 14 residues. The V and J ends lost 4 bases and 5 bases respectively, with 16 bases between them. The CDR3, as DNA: TGCGCCAGCAGCCGGACCGACAGTTCCCACGAGCAGTACTTC. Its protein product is CASSRTDSSHEQYF.

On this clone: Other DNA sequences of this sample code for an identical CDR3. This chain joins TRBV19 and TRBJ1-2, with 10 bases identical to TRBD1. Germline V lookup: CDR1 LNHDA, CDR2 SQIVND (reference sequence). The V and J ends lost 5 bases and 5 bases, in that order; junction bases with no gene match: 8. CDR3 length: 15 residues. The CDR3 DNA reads TGTGCCAGTAGTCCTCGACAGGGGGCGCGTTATGGCTACACCTTC. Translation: CASSPRQGARYGYTF.

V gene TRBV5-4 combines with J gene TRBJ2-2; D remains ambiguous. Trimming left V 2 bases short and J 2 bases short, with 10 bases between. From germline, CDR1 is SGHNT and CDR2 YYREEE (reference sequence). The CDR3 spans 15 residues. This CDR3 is CASSFPQLNTGELFF. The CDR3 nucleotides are TGTGCCAGCAGCTTCCCACAGCTCAACACCGGGGAGCTGTTTTTT.

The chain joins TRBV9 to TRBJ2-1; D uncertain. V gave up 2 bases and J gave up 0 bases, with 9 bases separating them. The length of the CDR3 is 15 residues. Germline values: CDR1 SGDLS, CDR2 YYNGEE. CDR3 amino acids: CASSVVGASYNEQFF. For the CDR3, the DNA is TGTGCCAGCAGCGTGGTCGGCGCCTCCTACAATGAGCAGTTCTTC. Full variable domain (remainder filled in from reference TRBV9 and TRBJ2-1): DSGVTQTPKHLITATGQRVTLRCSPRSGDLSVYWYQQSLDQGLQFLIQYYNGEERAKGNILERFSAQQFPDLHSELNLSSLELGDSALYFCASSVVGASYNEQFFGPGTRLTVL.

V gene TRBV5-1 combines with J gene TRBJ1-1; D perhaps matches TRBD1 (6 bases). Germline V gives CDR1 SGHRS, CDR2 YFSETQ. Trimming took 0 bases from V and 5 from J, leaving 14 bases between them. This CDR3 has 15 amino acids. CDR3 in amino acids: CASSLEGGERTEAFF. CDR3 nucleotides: TGCGCCAGCAGCTTGGAGGGGGGTGAGAGGACTGAAGCTTTCTTT.

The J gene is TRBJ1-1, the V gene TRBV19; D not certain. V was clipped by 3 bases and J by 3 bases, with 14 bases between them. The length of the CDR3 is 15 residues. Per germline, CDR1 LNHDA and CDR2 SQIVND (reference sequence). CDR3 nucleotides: TGTGCCAGTAGTATCCCGCTGGGAGAGTACACTGAAGCTTTCTTT. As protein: CASSIPLGEYTEAFF.

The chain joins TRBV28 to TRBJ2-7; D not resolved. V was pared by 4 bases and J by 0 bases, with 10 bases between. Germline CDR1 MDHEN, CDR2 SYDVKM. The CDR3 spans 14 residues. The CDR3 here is CASSSIGPSYEQYF. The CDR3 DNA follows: TGTGCCAGCAGTTCCATCGGACCCTCCTACGAGCAGTACTTC.

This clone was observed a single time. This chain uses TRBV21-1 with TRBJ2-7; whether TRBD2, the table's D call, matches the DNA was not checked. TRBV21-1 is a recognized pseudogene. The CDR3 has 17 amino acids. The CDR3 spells CASSKARLAGGPREQYF. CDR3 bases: TGTGCCAGCAGCAAAGCCCGACTAGCGGGAGGGCCGCGTGAGCAGTACTTC.

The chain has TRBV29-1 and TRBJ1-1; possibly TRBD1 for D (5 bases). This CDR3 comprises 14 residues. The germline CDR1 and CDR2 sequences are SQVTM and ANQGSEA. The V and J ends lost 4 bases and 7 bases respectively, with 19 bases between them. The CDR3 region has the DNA TGCAGCGTTGCGCCTCTCACTTGGGACGGTGAAGCTTTCTTT. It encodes CSVAPLTWDGEAFF.

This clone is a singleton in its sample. This CDR3 is CASGDFSGNTIYF. The DNA of the CDR3 is TGTGCCAGCGGGGATTTCTCTGGAAACACCATATATTTT. This sequence joins TRBV6-1 and TRBJ1-3; D uncertain. V lost 8 bases and J 0 bases, leaving 8 bases between the germline ends. CDR1 and CDR2 from the germline V gene are MNHNS and SASEGT. The CDR3 loop spans 13 amino acids.

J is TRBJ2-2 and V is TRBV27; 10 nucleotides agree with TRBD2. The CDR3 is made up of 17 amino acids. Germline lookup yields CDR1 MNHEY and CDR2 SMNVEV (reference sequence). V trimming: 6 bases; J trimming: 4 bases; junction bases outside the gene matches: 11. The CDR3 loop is CASRRDRTSGGTGELFF. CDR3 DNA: TGTGCCAGCAGACGGGACCGGACTAGCGGTGGCACCGGGGAGCTGTTTTTT.

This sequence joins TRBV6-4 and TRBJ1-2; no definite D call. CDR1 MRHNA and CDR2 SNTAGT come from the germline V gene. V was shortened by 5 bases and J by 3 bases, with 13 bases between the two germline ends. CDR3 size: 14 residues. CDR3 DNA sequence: TGTGCCAGCAGTCGTTCTGTGGATGACTATGGCTACACCTTC. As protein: CASSRSVDDYGYTF.

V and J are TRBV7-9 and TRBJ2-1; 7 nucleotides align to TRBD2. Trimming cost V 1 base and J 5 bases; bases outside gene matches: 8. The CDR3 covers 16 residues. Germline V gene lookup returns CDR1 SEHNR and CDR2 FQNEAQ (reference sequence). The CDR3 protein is CASSLGSLAADNEQFF. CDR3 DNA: TGTGCCAGCAGCTTAGGATCGCTAGCGGCCGACAATGAGCAGTTCTTC.

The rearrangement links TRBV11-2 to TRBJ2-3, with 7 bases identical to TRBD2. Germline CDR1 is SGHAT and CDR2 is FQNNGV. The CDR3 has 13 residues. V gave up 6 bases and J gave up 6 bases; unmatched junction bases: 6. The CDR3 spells CASRREGGDTQYF. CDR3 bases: TGTGCCAGCAGGAGGGAGGGTGGGGATACGCAGTATTTT.

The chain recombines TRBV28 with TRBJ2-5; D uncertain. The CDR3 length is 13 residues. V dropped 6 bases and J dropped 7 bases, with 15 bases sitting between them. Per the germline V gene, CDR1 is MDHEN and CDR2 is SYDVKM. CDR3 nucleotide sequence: TGTGCCAGCAGAGCCCCGGTACCCGGGACCCAGTACTTC. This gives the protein CASRAPVPGTQYF.

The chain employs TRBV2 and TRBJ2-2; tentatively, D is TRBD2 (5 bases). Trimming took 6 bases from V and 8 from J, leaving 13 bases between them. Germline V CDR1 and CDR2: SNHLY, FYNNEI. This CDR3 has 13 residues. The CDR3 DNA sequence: TGTGCCAGCAGGCCGGATCCGGGAGGGGAGCTGTTTTTT. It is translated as CASRPDPGGELFF.

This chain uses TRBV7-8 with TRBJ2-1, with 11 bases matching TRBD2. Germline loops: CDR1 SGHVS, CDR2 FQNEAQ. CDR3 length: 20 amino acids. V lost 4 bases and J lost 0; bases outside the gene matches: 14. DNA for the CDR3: TGTGCCAGCAGCTCCCCCGGGACTAGCGGTCTTGCTTTCTCCTACAATGAGCAGTTCTTC. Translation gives CASSSPGTSGLAFSYNEQFF. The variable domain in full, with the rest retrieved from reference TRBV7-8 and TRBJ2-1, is GAGVSQSPRYKVAKRGQDVALRCDPISGHVSLFWYQQALGQGPEFLTYFQNEAQLDKSGLPSDRFFAERPEGSVSTLKIQRTQQEDSAVYLCASSSPGTSGLAFSYNEQFFGPGTRLTVL.

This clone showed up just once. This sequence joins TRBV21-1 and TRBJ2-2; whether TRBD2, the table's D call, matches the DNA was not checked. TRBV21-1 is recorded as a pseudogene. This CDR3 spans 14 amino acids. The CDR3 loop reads CASSPGGIRGELFF. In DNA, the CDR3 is TGTGCCAGCAGCCCGGGAGGGATTCGCGGGGAGCTGTTTTTT.

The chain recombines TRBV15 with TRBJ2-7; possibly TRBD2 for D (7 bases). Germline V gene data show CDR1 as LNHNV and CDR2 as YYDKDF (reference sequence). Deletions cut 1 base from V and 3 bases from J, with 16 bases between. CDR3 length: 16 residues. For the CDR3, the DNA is TGTGCCACCAGCAGAGGGGGGGGCGGGGGCCTCTACGAGCAGTACTTC. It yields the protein CATSRGGGGGLYEQYF.

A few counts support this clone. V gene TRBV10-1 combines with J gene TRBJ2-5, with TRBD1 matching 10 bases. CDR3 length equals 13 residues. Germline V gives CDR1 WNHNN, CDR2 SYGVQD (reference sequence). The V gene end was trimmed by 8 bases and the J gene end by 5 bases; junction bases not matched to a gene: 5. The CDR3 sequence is CASPTGGMETQYF. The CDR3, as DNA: TGCGCCAGCCCGACAGGGGGCATGGAGACCCAGTACTTC.

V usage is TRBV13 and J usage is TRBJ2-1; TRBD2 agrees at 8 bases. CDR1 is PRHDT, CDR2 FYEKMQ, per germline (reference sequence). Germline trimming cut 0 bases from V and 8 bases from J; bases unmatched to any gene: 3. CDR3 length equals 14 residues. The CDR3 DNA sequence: TGTGCCAGCAGCTTAGGGCGGGAGGTCTATGAGCAGTTCTTC. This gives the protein CASSLGREVYEQFF.

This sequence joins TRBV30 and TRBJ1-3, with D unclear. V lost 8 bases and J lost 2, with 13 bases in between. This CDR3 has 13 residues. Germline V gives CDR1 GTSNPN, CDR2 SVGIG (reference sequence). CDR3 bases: TGTGCCCGGTTGGAGAAAGCTGGAAACACCATATATTTT. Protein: CARLEKAGNTIYF.

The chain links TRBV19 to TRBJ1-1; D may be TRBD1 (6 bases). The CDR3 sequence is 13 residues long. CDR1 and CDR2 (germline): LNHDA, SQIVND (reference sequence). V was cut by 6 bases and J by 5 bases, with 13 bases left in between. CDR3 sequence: CASSLQGATEAFF. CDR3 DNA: TGTGCCAGTAGCCTACAGGGAGCGACTGAAGCTTTCTTT. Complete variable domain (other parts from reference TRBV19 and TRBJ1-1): DGGITQSPKYLFRKEGQNVTLSCEQNLNHDAMYWYRQDPGQGLRLIYYSQIVNDFQKGDIAEGYSVSREKKESFPLTVTSAQKNPTAFYLCASSLQGATEAFFGQGTRLTVV.

The CDR3 bases are TGTGCCAGCAGTGAGTGGGTCAGCTATGGCTACACCTTC. This gives the protein CASSEWVSYGYTF. This chain connects TRBV6-1 to TRBJ1-2; D is unresolved. Germline V gene data show CDR1 as MNHNS and CDR2 as SASEGT. V dropped 3 bases and J dropped 4 bases, with 9 bases sitting between them. The CDR3 consists of 13 residues.

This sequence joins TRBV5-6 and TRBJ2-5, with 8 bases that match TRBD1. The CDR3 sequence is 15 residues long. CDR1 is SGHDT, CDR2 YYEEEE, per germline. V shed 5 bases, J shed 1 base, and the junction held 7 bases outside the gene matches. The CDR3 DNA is TGTGCCAGCAGTTTTGGACAGGGCCTCCAAGAGACCCAGTACTTC. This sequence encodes CASSFGQGLQETQYF.

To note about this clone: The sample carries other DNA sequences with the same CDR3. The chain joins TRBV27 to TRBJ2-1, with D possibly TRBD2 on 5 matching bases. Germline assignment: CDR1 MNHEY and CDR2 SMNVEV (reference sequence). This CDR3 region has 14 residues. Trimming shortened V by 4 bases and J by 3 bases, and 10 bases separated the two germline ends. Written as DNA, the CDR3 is TGTGCCAGCAGTTCCGCGGGCGGCTACAATGAGCAGTTCTTC. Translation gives CASSSAGGYNEQFF.

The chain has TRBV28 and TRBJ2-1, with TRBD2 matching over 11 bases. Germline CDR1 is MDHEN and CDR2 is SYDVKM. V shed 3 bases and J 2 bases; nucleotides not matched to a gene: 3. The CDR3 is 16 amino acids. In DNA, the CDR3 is TGTGCCAGCAGTTTCACGACTAGCGGGGCCTACAATGAGCAGTTCTTC. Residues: CASSFTTSGAYNEQFF. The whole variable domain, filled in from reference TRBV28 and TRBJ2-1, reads DVKVTQSSRYLVKRTGEKVFLECVQDMDHENMFWYRQDPGLGLRLIYFSYDVKMKEKGDIPEGYSVSREKKERFSLILESASTNQTSMYLCASSFTTSGAYNEQFFGPGTRLTVL.